The clone carrying this TCR beta chain was seen only a few times. Its antigen is unidentified. These data originate in a study of cytomegalovirus exposure and HLA in healthy donors. The overall study: It was reported in a later analysis that the roughly 120 validation repertoires used the same platform as the 500 to 700 first-cohort repertoires.

TCRdb keeps only in-frame clones here, not all; method: immunoSEQ multiplex PCR. The sample has over 120,000 clones; 90% are singletons. The CDR3 covers 14 residues. CDR1 is SGHAT and CDR2 is FQNNGV in the germline V gene. Trimming took 8 bases from V and 4 from J; bases not matched to a gene: 11. Findings of the study overall: Reported performance of the classifier showed diagnosis of cytomegalovirus status with high specificity and sensitivity.

This receptor was obtained from a woman in her 30s in good health and CMV-seropositive. Sequencing was carried out using PBMCs. This chain uses TRBV11-2 with TRBJ2-7, with TRBD1 identical over 7 bases. CDR3: CASSEGGQGYEQYF. CDR3 bases: TGTGCCAGCTCCGAAGGGGGCCAAGGGTACGAGCAGTACTTC.